This TCR beta chain was obtained from a study of blood T cell repertoires in COVID-19 (dated by TCRdb to about 2020). Regarding the research as a whole: Collaborator samples came from the United States, Italy and Spain and covered acute and convalescent phases of COVID-19. The material from the prospective study consisted of cDNA or gDNA derived from T cells, B-cell-depleted T cells, or PBMCs. Deeply sampled blood TCRbeta repertoires from subjects exposed to, actively infected with, or recovered from COVID-19 were included in the dataset. The repertoires were released in a freely available public database intended as a resource for research on the immune response to SARS-CoV-2. The samples were drawn from two sources: the first 160 participants of the ongoing ImmuneRACE study, and 1,000 to 1,500 subjects contributed by 6 global collaborators. Sample metadata almost always included a de-identified subject ID, COVID-19 status, age in years and sex. HLA class I and class II types, where available, came from metadata supplied by the sample provider rather than from assay-based typing. What the study reported, not specific to this receptor: The quantity of clinical and demographic metadata differed by source and by participant and was supplied without curation.

Whole blood was collected in K2EDTA tubes by collaborating institutions according to the institutions' own protocols. For TCRbeta analysis, collaborators shipped samples as frozen whole blood, isolated PBMCs, or DNA extracted from either of those sample types. Turning to this clone: Its antigen target is currently unknown. Base qualities were left out, and no much larger clone turns up one base away.

From the germline V gene, CDR1 is SGHTA and CDR2 is FQGNSA. Including cysteine and phenylalanine, the CDR3 has 15 amino acids. This entry keeps only the CDR3 DNA: 45 bases, framed from base 1. V is cut back by 3 bases and J by 1 base, with 3 bases in the junction unmatched. TCRbeta CDR3 regions were amplified from genomic DNA by means of the immunoSEQ Assay, a bias-controlled multiplex PCR. Concerning the study's data processing: The number of nucleated cells in each sample was estimated from the amplification of reference gene primers within the assay. Sequence reads were collapsed and filtered to measure the absolute abundance of every unique TCRbeta CDR3 rearrangement. Productive Simpson clonality was computed per sample as the square root of Simpson's diversity index over productive rearrangements. TCRdb limited this immuneACCESS table to in-frame rearrangements with V and J called. A share of clones is missing; checked studies link under half to unresolved V genes, and the rest is unexplained. Clone size and V and J calls were adopted from that table, with D and trimming inferred from the DNA. The sample table lists some 52,000 clones, over 75% of them with a count of one. The ten largest clones take up around 15% of the sample.

The chain is made from TRBV7-2 and TRBJ2-3; 8 bases in the junction line up with TRBD2. This clonotype was obtained from a man between 65 and 85 years old with acute or convalescent COVID-19. Sequencing was carried out using peripheral blood. The bases read TGTGCCAGCAGCTTCGCGGGGGGAGGCACAGATACGCAGTATTTT. Its coded protein is CASSFAGGGTDTQYF.